One TCR beta chain is described in this entry. Its antigen remains unknown. Other DNA sequences in this specimen translate into the identical CDR3. These data originate in a study of cytomegalovirus exposure and HLA in healthy donors. Broader study findings: TCR beta chains numbering more than 150 were designated cytomegalovirus-associated. In vitro assays verified that a few CMV-associated chains recognized CMV antigens specifically.

Some clones are missing from TCRdb's copy, which holds only in-frame ones; the method was immunoSEQ multiplex PCR. The sample lists some 120,000 clones; more than 75% were seen once. Among the roughly 120 subjects of the validation cohort, separate from the roughly 700-subject first cohort, were the donors. The CDR3 runs 13 residues. Germline V lookup: CDR1 MNHEY, CDR2 SVGAGI. V dropped 5 bases and J dropped 0 bases, with 5 bases sitting between them. The chain couples TRBV6-5 to TRBJ1-5; D is unresolved. The sequencing input was PBMCs. This receptor was taken from a woman aged 25 to 45 in good health and CMV-seronegative. The CDR3: CASSPYSNQPQHF. In DNA form, the CDR3 reads TGTGCCAGCAGTCCCTATAGCAATCAGCCCCAGCATTTT.